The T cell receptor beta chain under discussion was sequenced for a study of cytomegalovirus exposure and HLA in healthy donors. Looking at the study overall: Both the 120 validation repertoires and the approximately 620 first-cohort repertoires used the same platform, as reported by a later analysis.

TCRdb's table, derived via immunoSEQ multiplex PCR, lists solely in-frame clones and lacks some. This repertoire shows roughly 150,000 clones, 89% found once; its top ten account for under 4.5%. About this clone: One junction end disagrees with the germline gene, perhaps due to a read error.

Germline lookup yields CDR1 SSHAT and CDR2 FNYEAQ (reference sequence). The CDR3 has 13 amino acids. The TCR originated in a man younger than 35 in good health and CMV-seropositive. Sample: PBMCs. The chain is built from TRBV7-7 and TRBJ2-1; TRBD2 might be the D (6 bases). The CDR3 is CASSRGNFNEQFF. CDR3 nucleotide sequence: TGTGCTAGCAGCCGCGGGAACTTCAATGAGCAGTTCTTC.